These 16 T cell receptor beta chains were sequenced from one sample in a study of identical twins. TCRdb re-called the 5' RACE reads with MiXCR, one entry per CDR3 protein. The data hold about 700,000 distinct CDR3 sequences, with 6.1% observed a single time. The source material was naive T cells sorted from blood. The source is a man aged 18 to 29 in good health.

In this sample, this clonotype turned up many times. V and J are TRBV5-6 and TRBJ2-5; 9 bases fit TRBD2. The CDR3 spans 16 residues. V was pared by 1 base and J by 5 bases, with 9 bases of the junction left unmatched. Germline lookup yields CDR1 SGHDT and CDR2 YYEEEE. The CDR3 loop is CASSLIVSGSRETQYF. Written as DNA, the CDR3 is TGTGCCAGCAGCTTGATCGTTAGCGGGAGCAGGGAGACCCAGTACTTC.

In its sample, this clonotype was seen a few times. This rearrangement joins TRBV5-1 to TRBJ1-2; no firm D call. The germline V gene has CDR1 SGHRS and CDR2 YFSETQ. The CDR3 is made up of 15 amino acids. Trimming left V 4 bases short and J 4 bases short, with 17 bases between. DNA for the CDR3: TGCGCCAGCAGCCTGCAGCACAGTTTATCCTATGGCTACACCTTC. Its protein is CASSLQHSLSYGYTF. Drawing the rest from reference TRBV5-1 and TRBJ1-2, the complete variable domain is KAGVTQTPRYLIKTRGQQVTLSCSPISGHRSVSWYQQTPGQGLQFLFEYFSETQRNKGNFPGRFSGRQFSNSRSEMNVSTLELGDSALYLCASSLQHSLSYGYTFGSGTRLTVV.

This clonotype was found a few times. V is TRBV12-5 and J is TRBJ1-1; 7 bases map to TRBD1. The CDR3 loop spans 13 amino acids. J was trimmed by 6 bases and V by 6 bases; bases with no gene match: 7. Per the germline V gene, CDR1 is LGHNT and CDR2 is FRNRAP. The CDR3 DNA reads as TGTGCTAGTGGACCTGACAGGGCCTCTGAAGCTTTCTTT. Amino acids: CASGPDRASEAFF.

A few counts support this clonotype. V gene TRBV7-3 combines with J gene TRBJ2-7, with D possibly being TRBD1 (5 bases). Looked up from germline, CDR1 is SGHTA and CDR2 is FQGTGA. The CDR3 contains 15 residues. With 0 bases removed from V and 0 bases from J, the gap between germline ends came to 9 bases. In nucleotides, the CDR3 is TGTGCCAGCAGCTTAACTGGAGACAGCTCCTACGAGCAGTACTTC. Translating it yields CASSLTGDSSYEQYF. Drawing the rest from reference TRBV7-3 and TRBJ2-7, the complete variable domain is GAGVSQTPSNKVTEKGKYVELRCDPISGHTALYWYRQSLGQGPEFLIYFQGTGAADDSGLPNDRFFAVRPEGSVSTLKIQRTERGDSAVYLCASSLTGDSSYEQYFGPGTRLTVT.

This clonotype was observed at least ten times. This chain uses TRBV5-1 with TRBJ2-4; D gene uncertain. CDR3 length: 15 amino acids. Between the trimmed V and J ends, which lost 0 bases and 5 bases, there was a span of 12 bases. Looked up from germline, CDR1 is SGHRS and CDR2 is YFSETQ. The CDR3 here is CASSLVGPAENIQYF. The CDR3 nucleotides read TGCGCCAGCAGCTTGGTAGGGCCGGCGGAAAACATTCAGTACTTC.

This clonotype showed up just a few times. V usage is TRBV12-3 or TRBV12-4 and J usage is TRBJ2-7; D not resolved. V lost 5 bases and J lost 0, with 11 bases in between. The CDR3 runs to 14 residues. The CDR3 region is CASSQPPCSYEQYV. CDR3 nucleotides: TGTGCCAGCAGTCAACCTCCGTGCTCCTACGAGCAGTACGTC.

This clonotype was recorded at least ten times. V and J are TRBV29-1 and TRBJ1-4; D is unresolved. Germline assignment: CDR1 SQVTM and CDR2 ANQGSEA. Trimming took off 5 bases at V and 3 bases at J, with 10 bases between the two ends. The CDR3 totals 13 residues. The chain's CDR3 is CSVLTRANEKLFF. DNA of the CDR3: TGCAGCGTTCTTACCCGGGCTAATGAAAAACTGTTTTTT. Full variable domain (missing parts from reference TRBV29-1 and TRBJ1-4): SAVISQKPSRDICQRGTSLTIQCQVDSQVTMMFWYRQQPGQSLTLIATANQGSEATYESGFVIDKFPISRPNLTFSTLTVSNMSPEDSSIYLCSVLTRANEKLFFGSGTQLSVL.

The table lists this clonotype with many counts. The chain recombines TRBV10-2 with TRBJ2-1; maybe TRBD2 (6 bases). V lost 3 bases and J lost 6, with 18 bases in between. Germline V gene lookup returns CDR1 WSHSY and CDR2 SAAADI. The CDR3 totals 16 residues. The chain's CDR3 is CASSDADREIRNEQFF. The CDR3 DNA follows: TGCGCCAGCAGTGATGCGGACCGGGAGATCCGCAATGAGCAGTTCTTC.

Details on this clonotype: Just one base apart from a much larger clone, this may be a read error. The chain couples TRBV29-1 to TRBJ1-1, with 7 bases that match TRBD1. V lost 4 bases, J lost 6 bases, and 8 bases stayed unmatched. The CDR3 has 13 amino acids. Germline V gene data show CDR1 as SQVTM and CDR2 as ANQGSEA. CDR3 region: CSVVVTGKAEAFF. CDR3 nucleotides: TGCAGCGTTGTGGTGACAGGGAAGGCTGAAGCTTTCTTT. The complete variable domain, with remaining parts taken from reference TRBV29-1 and TRBJ1-1, reads SAVISQKPSRDICQRGTSLTIQCQVDSQVTMMFWYRQQPGQSLTLIATANQGSEATYESGFVIDKFPISRPNLTFSTLTVSNMSPEDSSIYLCSVVVTGKAEAFFGQGTRLTVV.

In this sample, this clonotype turned up a few times. V is TRBV14 and J is TRBJ2-7; D gene uncertain. CDR3 length: 13 amino acids. Trimming cost V 0 bases and J 2 bases, with 5 bases left between them. From germline, CDR1 is SGHDN and CDR2 FVKESK. The CDR3 reads CASSQENTYEQYV. The CDR3 coding sequence is TGTGCCAGCAGCCAAGAAAATACCTACGAGCAGTACGTC.

This clonotype was observed at least ten times. This sequence joins TRBV29-1 and TRBJ1-1; 8 nucleotides match TRBD1. Per germline, CDR1 SQVTM and CDR2 ANQGSEA. This CDR3 has 13 residues. J lost 0 bases, V lost 7 bases, and 4 bases had no gene match. CDR3 nucleotides: TGCAGCGCCGACAGGGGCCTGAACACTGAAGCTTTCTTT. Translated, it gives CSADRGLNTEAFF.

This clonotype was found many times. The rearrangement uses TRBV7-9 and TRBJ2-1, with D hard to call. Germline V gives CDR1 SEHNR, CDR2 FQNEAQ (reference sequence). Trimming stripped 4 bases from V and 0 bases from J, with 4 bases between. The CDR3 runs to 13 residues. CDR3 amino acids: CASSSVSYNEQFF. The CDR3 DNA is TGTGCCAGCAGCTCGGTCTCCTACAATGAGCAGTTCTTC.

This clonotype was found many times. This chain's CDR3 is CASSPPDAPATYNEQFF. Written as DNA, the CDR3 is TGTGCCAGCTCACCACCGGACGCCCCGGCCACCTACAATGAGCAGTTCTTC. This rearrangement joins TRBV18 to TRBJ2-1, with unresolved D. Between the trimmed V and J ends, which lost 0 bases and 2 bases, there was a span of 14 bases. Looked up from germline, CDR1 is KGHSH and CDR2 is LQKENI. This CDR3 is built from 17 residues.

This clonotype has a count of ten or more. An end of the junction does not agree with germline; a read error may underlie this. V gene TRBV12-3 or TRBV12-4 combines with J gene TRBJ2-7, with D unclear. The CDR3 runs to 11 residues. In DNA, the CDR3 is TGCGCCAGCAGCCTGGATAGTGAGCAGTACTTC. This codes for CASSLDSEQYF.

This chain uses TRBV12-3 or TRBV12-4 with TRBJ2-2; a weak D match, TRBD2 (5 bases). This CDR3 contains 16 residues. The V and J ends lost 3 bases and 1 base respectively, with 12 bases between them. CDR3 sequence reads: CASSFRGGLNTGELFF. CDR3 in DNA: TGTGCCAGCAGTTTCCGTGGCGGACTGAACACCGGGGAGCTGTTTTTT.

About this clonotype itself: Just one base apart from a much larger clone, this may be a read error. The CDR3 does not close with the conserved phenylalanine or tryptophan, likely indicating a read error. This rearrangement joins TRBV6-2 or TRBV6-3 to TRBJ2-2; D is unclear. The ends were cut back, 7 bases at V and 8 bases at J, with 14 bases in the middle. Germline lookup yields CDR1 MNHEY and CDR2 SVGEGT. This CDR3 is built from 13 residues. This chain's CDR3 is CASNLIARGELFC. CDR3 bases: TGTGCCAGCAACTTGATCGCTCGGGGGGAGCTGTTTTGT.